Given below is one TCR beta chain in context. Antigen: not known. Every donor, a Caucasian adult, lived in Nashville, Tennessee. This record belongs to a study of shared clonotypes between healthy human individuals. The overall study: The cohort had two women and three men, ages 18 to 49. Regarding the study as a whole: Naive subsets usually exceeded memory subsets in estimated richness.

Using immunoSEQ multiplex PCR, the repertoire was profiled, and TCRdb retains in-frame clones only, with some absent. The sample includes over 850,000 clones, 75% to 80% of them seen just once. CDR1 and CDR2 (germline): GTSNPN, SVGIG (reference sequence). Trimming removed 0 bases from V and 8 bases from J, with 17 bases in between. The CDR3 is made up of 15 amino acids. The rearrangement links TRBV30 to TRBJ2-1; D unresolved. Specimen: memory CD4+ T cells from PBMCs. This sample's subset: CD45RA-negative fraction. The receptor comes from a man aged 18 to 29 in good health. Some clones in this sample may be carry-over from other donors' samples. The CDR3 here is CAWSVGLPGLHEQFF. The CDR3 nucleotides read TGTGCCTGGAGTGTAGGGTTACCAGGTTTGCATGAGCAGTTCTTC. Full variable domain (outside the CDR3, taken from reference TRBV30 and TRBJ2-1): SQTIHQWPATLVQPVGSPLSLECTVEGTSNPNLYWYRQAAGRGLQLLFYSVGIGQISSEVPQNLSASRPQDRQFILSSKKLLLSDSGFYLCAWSVGLPGLHEQFFGPGTRLTVL.